The clone carrying this TCR beta chain showed up just a few times. No antigen is known for it. The sample is drawn from a study of response to subunit inactivated influenza vaccine. Overall study results and limits: It was suggested by the authors that few new T cells are recruited by each seasonal influenza vaccination.

In germline, CDR1 is MNHNS, CDR2 SASEGT. CDR3 length: 14 amino acids. V dropped 0 bases and J dropped 8 bases, with 13 bases sitting between them. In TCRdb, the RT-PCR reads were re-called with MiXCR into one record per CDR3 protein. The repertoire holds fewer than 700,000 distinct CDR3 sequences, with 10% to 15% as singletons. The sequencing used PBMCs from blood, collected roughly 6 weeks after vaccination. The clonotype originates from a man aged 50 or older who received an inactivated influenza vaccine. This chain connects TRBV6-1 to TRBJ1-2; D call uncertain. This CDR3 is CASSEALSVGGYTF. DNA for the CDR3: TGTGCCAGCAGTGAAGCGCTCTCAGTTGGGGGCTACACCTTC.